This T cell receptor beta chain appears in the sequencing data of a study of graft-versus-host responses after intestinal transplantation. Looking at the study overall: All recipients were transplanted with multivisceral, liver-intestinal, or isolated intestinal grafts. Each recipient received anti-thymocyte globulin induction, then tacrolimus and steroids for around 3 years.

The assay was immunoSEQ multiplex PCR, and TCRdb's table has in-frame clones only and misses some. The sample contains roughly 120,000 clones, roughly 91% of which appear only once. Comment on this clone: The antigen remains undetermined.

General study results and limits: HvG clone declines early post-transplant were associated with peak circulating GvH levels. Ileal or blood samples showed some GvH clones first, and such clones were also found in recipient marrow.

The sequence derives from a human donor who received an intestinal transplant. Source: unstimulated CD4+ T cells sorted from spleen or lymph node cells, taken before intestinal transplant.

CDR3 nucleotide sequence: TGTGCCTGGACAGGGGGGGGGAATCAGCCCCAGCATTTT. The encoded protein is CAWTGGGNQPQHF. J is TRBJ1-5 and V is TRBV30, with 7 bases lining up with TRBD1. The CDR3 totals 13 residues. Trimming took 4 bases from V and 4 from J; bases not matched to a gene: 4. Looked up from germline, CDR1 is GTSNPN and CDR2 is SVGIG (reference sequence).